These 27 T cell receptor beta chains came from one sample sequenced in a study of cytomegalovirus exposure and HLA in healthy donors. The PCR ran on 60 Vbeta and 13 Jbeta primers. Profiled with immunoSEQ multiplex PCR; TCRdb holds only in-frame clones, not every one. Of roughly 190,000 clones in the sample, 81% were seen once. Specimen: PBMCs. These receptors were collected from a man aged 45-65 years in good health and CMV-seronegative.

The chain's CDR3 is CASSFPEVGYTF. The CDR3 bases are TGTGCCAGCAGCTTTCCTGAGGTTGGCTACACCTTC. The J gene is TRBJ1-2, the V gene TRBV7-2; D is unresolved. V was cut by 3 bases and J by 7 bases, with 9 bases left in between. The CDR3 loop spans 12 amino acids. CDR1 is SGHTA and CDR2 is FQGNSA in the germline V gene.

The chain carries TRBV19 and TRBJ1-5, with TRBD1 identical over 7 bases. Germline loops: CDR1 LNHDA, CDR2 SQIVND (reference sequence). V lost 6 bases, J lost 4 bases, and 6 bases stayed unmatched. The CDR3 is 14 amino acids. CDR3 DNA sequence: TGTGCCAGTAGCCGGGACAGCCTTAATCAGCCCCAGCATTTT. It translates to CASSRDSLNQPQHF.

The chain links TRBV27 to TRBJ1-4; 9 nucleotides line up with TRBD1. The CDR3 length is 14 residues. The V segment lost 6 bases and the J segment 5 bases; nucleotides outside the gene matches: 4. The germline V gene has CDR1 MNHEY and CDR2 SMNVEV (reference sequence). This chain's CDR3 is CASRGTGKNEKLFF. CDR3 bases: TGTGCCAGCAGGGGGACAGGGAAGAATGAAAAACTGTTTTTT.

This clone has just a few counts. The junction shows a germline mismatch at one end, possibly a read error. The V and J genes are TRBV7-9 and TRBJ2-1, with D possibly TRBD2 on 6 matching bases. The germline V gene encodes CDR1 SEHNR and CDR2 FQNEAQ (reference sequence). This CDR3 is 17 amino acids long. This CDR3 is CSSSFGRGTVSYNEQFF. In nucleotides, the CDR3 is TGTTCCAGCAGCTTTGGGCGGGGAACTGTCTCCTACAATGAGCAGTTCTTC.

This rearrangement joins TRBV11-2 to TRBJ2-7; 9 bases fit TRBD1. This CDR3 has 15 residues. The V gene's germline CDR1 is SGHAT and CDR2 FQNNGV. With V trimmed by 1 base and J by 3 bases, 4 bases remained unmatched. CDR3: CASSLGGTGIYEQYF. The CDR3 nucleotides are TGTGCCAGCAGCTTAGGTGGGACAGGGATCTACGAGCAGTACTTC. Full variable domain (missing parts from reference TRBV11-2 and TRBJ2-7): EAGVAQSPRYKIIEKRQSVAFWCNPISGHATLYWYQQILGQGPKLLIQFQNNGVVDDSQLPKDRFSAERLKGVDSTLKIQPAKLEDSAVYLCASSLGGTGIYEQYFGPGTRLTVT.

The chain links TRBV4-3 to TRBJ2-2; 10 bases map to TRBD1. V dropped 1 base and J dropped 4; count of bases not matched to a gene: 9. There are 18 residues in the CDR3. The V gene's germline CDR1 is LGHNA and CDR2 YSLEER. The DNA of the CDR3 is TGCGCCAGCAGCCAAGCTGGACAGGGGGTCTTCTCCACCGGGGAGCTGTTTTTT. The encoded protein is CASSQAGQGVFSTGELFF.

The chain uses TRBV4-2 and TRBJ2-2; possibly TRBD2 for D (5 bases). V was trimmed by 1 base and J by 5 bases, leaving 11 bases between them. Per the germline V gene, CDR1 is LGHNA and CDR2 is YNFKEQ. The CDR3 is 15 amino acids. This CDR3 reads CASSQAGVGTGELFF. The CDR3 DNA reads TGTGCCAGCAGCCAAGCCGGGGTGGGGACCGGGGAGCTGTTTTTT.

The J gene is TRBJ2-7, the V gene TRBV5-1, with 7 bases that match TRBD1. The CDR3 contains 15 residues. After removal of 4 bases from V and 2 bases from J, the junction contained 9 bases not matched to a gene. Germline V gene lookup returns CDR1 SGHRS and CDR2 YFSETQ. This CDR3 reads CASSLRQGYPYEQYF. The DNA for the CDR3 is TGCGCCAGCAGCCTTAGACAGGGTTACCCCTACGAGCAGTACTTC.

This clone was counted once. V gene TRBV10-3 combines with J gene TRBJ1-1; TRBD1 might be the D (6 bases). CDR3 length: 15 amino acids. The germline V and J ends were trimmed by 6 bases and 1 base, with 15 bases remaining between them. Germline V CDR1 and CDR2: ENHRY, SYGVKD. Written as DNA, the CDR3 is TGTGCCATCAGAAATACCGACAGGCCGAACACTGAAGCTTTCTTT. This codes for CAIRNTDRPNTEAFF.

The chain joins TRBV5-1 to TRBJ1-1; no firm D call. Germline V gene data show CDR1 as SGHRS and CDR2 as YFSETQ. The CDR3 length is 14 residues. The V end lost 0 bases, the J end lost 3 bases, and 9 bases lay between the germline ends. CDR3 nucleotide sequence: TGCGCCAGCAGCTTGGAAGGAGTATACACTGAAGCTTTCTTT. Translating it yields CASSLEGVYTEAFF.

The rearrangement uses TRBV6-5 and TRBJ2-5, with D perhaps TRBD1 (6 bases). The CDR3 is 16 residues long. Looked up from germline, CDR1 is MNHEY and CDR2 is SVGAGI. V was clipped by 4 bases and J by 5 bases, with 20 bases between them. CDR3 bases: TGTGCCAGCAGTTTATTTTCGACAGGTTTGGGGGAGACCCAGTACTTC. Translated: CASSLFSTGLGETQYF.

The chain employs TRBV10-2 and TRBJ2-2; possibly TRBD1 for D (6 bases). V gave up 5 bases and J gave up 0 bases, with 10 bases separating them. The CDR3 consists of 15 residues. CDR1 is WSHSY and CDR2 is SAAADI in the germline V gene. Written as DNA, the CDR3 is TGCGCCAGCAGTTTTGGACAGACGAACACCGGGGAGCTGTTTTTT. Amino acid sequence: CASSFGQTNTGELFF.

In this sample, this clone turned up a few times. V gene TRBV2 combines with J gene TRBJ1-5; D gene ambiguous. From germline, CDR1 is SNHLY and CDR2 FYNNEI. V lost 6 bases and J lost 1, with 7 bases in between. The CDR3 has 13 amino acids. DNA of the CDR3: TGTGCCAGCAGCCACGGGAGCAATCAGCCCCAGCATTTT. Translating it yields CASSHGSNQPQHF. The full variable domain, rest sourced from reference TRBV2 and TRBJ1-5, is EPEVTQTPSHQVTQMGQEVILRCVPISNHLYFYWYRQILGQKVEFLVSFYNNEISEKSEIFDDQFSVERPDGSNFTLKIRSTKLEDSAMYFCASSHGSNQPQHFGDGTRLSIL.

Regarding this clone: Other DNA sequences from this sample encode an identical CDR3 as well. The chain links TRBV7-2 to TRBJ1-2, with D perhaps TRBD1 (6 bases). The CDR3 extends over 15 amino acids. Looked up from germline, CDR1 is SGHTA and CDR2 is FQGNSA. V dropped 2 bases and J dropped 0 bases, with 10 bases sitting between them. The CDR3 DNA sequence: TGTGCCAGCAGCTTATTACAGGGAGCTAACTATGGCTACACCTTC. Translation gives CASSLLQGANYGYTF.

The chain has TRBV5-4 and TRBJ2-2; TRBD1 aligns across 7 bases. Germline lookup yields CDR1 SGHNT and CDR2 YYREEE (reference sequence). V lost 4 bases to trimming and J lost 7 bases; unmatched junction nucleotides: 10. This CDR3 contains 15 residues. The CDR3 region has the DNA TGTGCCAGCAGCGCAACCGGGACAGCAATCGGGGAGCTGTTTTTT. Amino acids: CASSATGTAIGELFF.

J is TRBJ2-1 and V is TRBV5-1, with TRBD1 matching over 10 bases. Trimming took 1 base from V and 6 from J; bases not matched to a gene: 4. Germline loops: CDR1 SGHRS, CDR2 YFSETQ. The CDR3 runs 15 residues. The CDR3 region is CASSLTTGGVNEQFF. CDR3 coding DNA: TGCGCCAGCAGCTTGACGACAGGGGGCGTCAATGAGCAGTTCTTC. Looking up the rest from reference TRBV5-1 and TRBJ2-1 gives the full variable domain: KAGVTQTPRYLIKTRGQQVTLSCSPISGHRSVSWYQQTPGQGLQFLFEYFSETQRNKGNFPGRFSGRQFSNSRSEMNVSTLELGDSALYLCASSLTTGGVNEQFFGPGTRLTVL.

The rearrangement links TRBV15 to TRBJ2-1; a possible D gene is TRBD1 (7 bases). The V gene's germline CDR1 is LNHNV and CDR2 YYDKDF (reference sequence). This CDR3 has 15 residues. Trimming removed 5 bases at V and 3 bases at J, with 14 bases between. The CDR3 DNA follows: TGTGCCACCAGCGCCCGACAGGGACTCTACAATGAGCAGTTCTTC. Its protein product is CATSARQGLYNEQFF.

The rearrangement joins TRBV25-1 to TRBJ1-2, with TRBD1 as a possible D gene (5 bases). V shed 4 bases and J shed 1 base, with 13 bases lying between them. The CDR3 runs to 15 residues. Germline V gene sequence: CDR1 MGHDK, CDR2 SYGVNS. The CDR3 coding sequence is TGTGCCAGCAGTGGTGAAGGGGCGGTTAACTATGGCTACACCTTC. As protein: CASSGEGAVNYGYTF.

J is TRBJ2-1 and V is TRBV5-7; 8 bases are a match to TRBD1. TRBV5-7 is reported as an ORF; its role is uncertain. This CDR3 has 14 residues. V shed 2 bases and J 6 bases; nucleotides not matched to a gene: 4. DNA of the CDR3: TGTGCCAGCAGCTTTGGGACAGGCACCAATGAGCAGTTCTTC. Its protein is CASSFGTGTNEQFF.

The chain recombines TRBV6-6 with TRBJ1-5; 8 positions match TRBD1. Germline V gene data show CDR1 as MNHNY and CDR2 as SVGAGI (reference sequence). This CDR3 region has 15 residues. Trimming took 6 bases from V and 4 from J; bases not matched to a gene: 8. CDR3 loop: CASSPGQGGNQPQHF. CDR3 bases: TGTGCCAGCAGCCCCGGACAGGGCGGTAATCAGCCCCAGCATTTT.

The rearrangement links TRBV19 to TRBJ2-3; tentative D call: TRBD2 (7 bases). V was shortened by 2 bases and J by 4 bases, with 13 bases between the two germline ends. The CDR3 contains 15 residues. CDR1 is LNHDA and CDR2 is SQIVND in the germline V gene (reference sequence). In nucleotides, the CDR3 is TGTGCCAGTAGTATATGGGAGGGGGGTTCAGATACGCAGTATTTT. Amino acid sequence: CASSIWEGGSDTQYF.

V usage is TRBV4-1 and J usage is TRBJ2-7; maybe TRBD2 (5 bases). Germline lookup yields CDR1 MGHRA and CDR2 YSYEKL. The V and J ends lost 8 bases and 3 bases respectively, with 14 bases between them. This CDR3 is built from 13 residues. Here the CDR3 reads CASALAGGYEQYF. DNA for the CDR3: TGCGCCAGCGCCTTAGCAGGAGGCTACGAGCAGTACTTC.

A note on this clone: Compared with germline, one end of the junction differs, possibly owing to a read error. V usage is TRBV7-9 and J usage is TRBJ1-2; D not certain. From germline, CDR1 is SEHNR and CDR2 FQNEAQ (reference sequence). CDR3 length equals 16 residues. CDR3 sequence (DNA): TGTTCCAGCAGCCCCTCTGCCGGGTACCTCAACTATGGCTACACCTTC. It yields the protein CSSSPSAGYLNYGYTF.

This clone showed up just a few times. The chain's CDR3 is CAWSLTTGMNTEAFF. The CDR3 nucleotides read TGTGCCTGGAGTCTAACGACAGGTATGAACACTGAAGCTTTCTTT. This chain joins TRBV30 and TRBJ1-1, with a weak D call TRBD1 (6 bases). The germline V gene encodes CDR1 GTSNPN and CDR2 SVGIG (reference sequence). V was cut by 2 bases and J by 0 bases, with 13 bases left in between. The CDR3 has 15 residues.

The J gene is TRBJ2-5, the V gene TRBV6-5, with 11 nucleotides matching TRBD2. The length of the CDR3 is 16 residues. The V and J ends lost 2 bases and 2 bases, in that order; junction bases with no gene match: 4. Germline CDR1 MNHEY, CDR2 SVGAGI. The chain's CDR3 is CASSYAPSGGQETQYF. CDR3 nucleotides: TGTGCCAGCAGTTACGCGCCTAGCGGGGGGCAAGAGACCCAGTACTTC.

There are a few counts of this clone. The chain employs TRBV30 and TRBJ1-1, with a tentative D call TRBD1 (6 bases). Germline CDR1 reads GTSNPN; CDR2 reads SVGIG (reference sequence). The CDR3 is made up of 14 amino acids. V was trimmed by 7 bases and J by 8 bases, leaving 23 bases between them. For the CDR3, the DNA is TGTGCCTTCACAGCAGGGGCCGCAGGACGAGAAGCTTTCTTT. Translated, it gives CAFTAGAAGREAFF. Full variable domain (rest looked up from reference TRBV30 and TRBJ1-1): SQTIHQWPATLVQPVGSPLSLECTVEGTSNPNLYWYRQAAGRGLQLLFYSVGIGQISSEVPQNLSASRPQDRQFILSSKKLLLSDSGFYLCAFTAGAAGREAFFGQGTRLTVV.

The CDR3 sequence is CASSLAQYTEAFF. The CDR3 nucleotides read TGTGCCAGCAGCTTGGCCCAATATACTGAAGCTTTCTTT. This sequence joins TRBV7-8 and TRBJ1-1, with D unclear. V lost 3 bases and J 5 bases, leaving 10 bases between the germline ends. Germline assignment: CDR1 SGHVS and CDR2 FQNEAQ. The CDR3 sequence is 13 residues long.